This TCR beta chain came from a study of vaccination and CD4 T cells after COVID-19. The Oncomine TCR Beta short-read assay generated sequence data from the DNA of cultured CD4+ T cells. TCRdb re-called the PCR reads through MiXCR, storing one row per CDR3 protein. Found here are approximately 22,000 distinct CDR3 sequences, 38% of them singletons; the top ten hold approximately 17%. The treatment here: approximately nine-day PBMC culture with coronavirus spike peptide pools or control peptides (ViraFEST assay). Whole-study results and caveats: Spike mono-reactive status applied to 304 of 307 vaccine-specific clones in convalescent patients. There were relatively few convalescent patients studied, and there were no early post-infection timepoints.

This clonotype has just a few counts. What it binds is unknown. The ends were cut back, 1 base at V and 10 bases at J, with 11 bases in the middle. There are 13 residues in the CDR3. From germline, CDR1 is SGHNT and CDR2 YENEEA. The clonotype was recovered from a human donor who received a COVID-19 vaccine. The sample in question was CD4+ T cells from blood, cultured in vitro, obtained before SARS-CoV-2 vaccination. This chain uses TRBV11-3 with TRBJ1-3; no clear D gene. CDR3 nucleotides: TGTGCCAGCAGCTTAGTTACCGGCGAGACCATATATTTT. It codes for CASSLVTGETIYF. Based on the CDR3 plus reference TRBV11-3 and TRBJ1-3, the full variable domain is EAGVVQSPRYKIIEKKQPVAFWCNPISGHNTLYWYLQNLGQGPELLIRYENEEAVDDSQLPKDRFSAERLKGVDSTLKIQPAELGDSAVYLCASSLVTGETIYFGEGSWLTVV.